This T cell receptor beta chain derives from a study of blood T cell repertoires in COVID-19 (dated by TCRdb to the early 2020s). Context from the whole study: Samples from collaborators originated in the United States, Italy and Spain and spanned both the acute and convalescent phases of COVID-19. The prospective study material was composed of cDNA or gDNA derived from T cells, B-cell-depleted T cells, or PBMCs. Subjects who had been exposed to COVID-19, were actively infected with it, or had recovered from it provided the deeply sampled blood TCRbeta repertoires that made up the dataset. The repertoires were released in a freely available public database intended as a resource for research on the immune response to SARS-CoV-2. Samples came from the ongoing ImmuneRACE study (first 160 participants) plus 1,254 subjects from 6 global collaborators. The sample metadata nearly always contained a de-identified subject ID, COVID-19 status, age in years and sex. Where available, HLA class I and class II types were obtained from metadata supplied by the sample provider rather than from assay-based typing.

TCRbeta CDR3 regions were amplified from genomic DNA by means of the immunoSEQ Assay, a bias-controlled multiplex PCR. The authors processed their data as follows. Nucleated cell counts per sample were estimated from amplification of reference gene primers within the assay. To quantify the absolute abundance of each unique TCRbeta CDR3 rearrangement, sequence reads were collapsed and filtered. For each sample, productive Simpson clonality was calculated by taking the square root of Simpson's diversity index across productive rearrangements. TCRdb stores this immuneACCESS table with in-frame sequences only. Part of the clones is absent; in the studies checked, under half of the shortfall reflects unresolved V genes, and no reason is known for the rest. The V and J calls and clone size are taken from that table; D and trimming were inferred from the DNA. A total of roughly 81,000 clones appear in this sample, 89% of them only once. Together, the top ten hold 12% of the sample.

Each collaborating institution followed its own protocols to collect whole blood in K2EDTA tubes. For TCRbeta analysis, collaborators shipped samples in one of three forms: frozen whole blood, isolated PBMCs, or DNA extracted from either of those sample types. Taken from the germline V gene, the CDR1 and CDR2 loops are SQVTM and ANQGSEA. V lost 4 bases and J lost 1 base; the stretch between them is 9 bases long. The CDR3 has 13 amino acids, counting the end cysteine and phenylalanine. The only DNA kept is the CDR3, 39 bases in frame from the first base. The investigation overall reported the following: How much clinical and demographic metadata was included differed by source and by participant, and the metadata was provided uncurated.

With regard to this clone: Its antigen has not been determined. Base qualities are not provided; no much larger clone lies one nucleotide away.

This receptor was taken from a man between 65 and 85 years old with active or convalescent COVID-19. Recombination connected TRBV29-1 to TRBJ2-3; a weak D assignment points to TRBD2 (5 bases agree). The sample taken for sequencing was peripheral blood. The CDR3 in this case is CSVAAGGTDTQYF. Read as DNA, the sequence is TGCAGCGTTGCCGCCGGGGGCACAGATACGCAGTATTTT.